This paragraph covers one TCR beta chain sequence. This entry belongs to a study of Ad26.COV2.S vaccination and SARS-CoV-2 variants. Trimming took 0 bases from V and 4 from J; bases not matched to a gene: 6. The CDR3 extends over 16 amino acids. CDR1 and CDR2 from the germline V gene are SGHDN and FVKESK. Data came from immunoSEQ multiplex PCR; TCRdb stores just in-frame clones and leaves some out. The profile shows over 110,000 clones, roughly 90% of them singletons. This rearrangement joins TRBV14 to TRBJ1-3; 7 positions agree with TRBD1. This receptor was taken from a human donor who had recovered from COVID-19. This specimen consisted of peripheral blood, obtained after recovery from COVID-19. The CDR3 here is CASSQETGTVGNTIYF. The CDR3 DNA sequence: TGTGCCAGCAGCCAAGAGACCGGGACAGTGGGAAACACCATATATTTT.